This is a list of T cell receptor beta chains from one sample in a study of response to subunit inactivated influenza vaccine. Each CDR3 protein is one row after TCRdb ran MiXCR on the RT-PCR reads. The sample includes 300,000 to 350,000 distinct CDR3 sequences, approximately 23% of them seen just once. The source was PBMCs from blood, collected less than 22 months after vaccination. These receptor sequences come from a man in his fifties or sixties who received an inactivated influenza vaccine. Both conserved end residues are part of each CDR3. A D gene is named only where the DNA matches it firmly. Not every row has a clone size; where given, it reads once, few, many or a size class.

few	TRBD1	TRBV5-6	TRBJ1-2	CASSVDRVAYGYTF	TGTGCCAGCAGCGTGGACAGGGTGGCCTATGGCTACACCTTC
.	.	TRBV11-2	TRBJ2-4	CASSFESKNIQYF	TGTGCCAGCAGCTTCGAGAGCAAAAACATTCAGTACTTC
many	.	TRBV7-9	TRBJ1-2	CASSLVGGNYGYTF	TGTGCCAGCAGCTTAGTTGGGGGTAACTATGGCTACACCTTC
.	.	TRBV7-3	TRBJ1-1	CASSPNPVRNTEAFF	TGTGCCAGCAGCCCCAACCCGGTCCGGAACACTGAAGCTTTCTTT
few	TRBD2	TRBV5-1	TRBJ2-1	CASRQSGSFNEQFF	TGCGCCAGCAGACAAAGCGGGAGCTTCAATGAGCAGTTCTTC
many	.	TRBV3-1	TRBJ1-1	CASSQQVNTEAFF	TGTGCCAGCAGCCAGCAGGTGAACACTGAAGCTTTCTTT
.	.	TRBV7-9	TRBJ2-7	CASSRRAESSYEQYF	TGTGCCAGCAGCCGCCGGGCGGAGAGCTCCTACGAGCAGTACTTC
many	TRBD1	TRBV18	TRBJ1-1	CASSPGQMNTEAFF	TGTGCCAGCTCACCGGGACAGATGAACACTGAAGCTTTCTTT
few	TRBD1	TRBV6-2/TRBV6-3	TRBJ1-2	CASSWGQPKLFGYTF	TGTGCCAGCAGTTGGGGACAGCCGAAACTATTTGGCTACACCTTC
.	TRBD1	TRBV12-3/TRBV12-4	TRBJ1-1	CASSPQTGTGTEAFF	TGTGCCAGCAGTCCCCAGACAGGGACGGGCACTGAAGCTTTCTTT
few	.	TRBV5-1	TRBJ2-1	CASSLSGSSSYNEQFF	TGCGCCAGCAGCTTGTCTGGGTCGAGCTCCTACAATGAGCAGTTCTTC
once	.	TRBV27	TRBJ2-1	CASTPSFNEQFF	TGTGCCAGCACTCCCTCCTTCAATGAGCAGTTCTTC
.	.	TRBV28	TRBJ2-1	CASSLREGNEQFF	TGTGCCAGCAGTTTAAGGGAAGGGAATGAGCAGTTCTTC
.	.	TRBV28	TRBJ2-2	CASTLSPFGELFF	TGTGCCAGCACCCTTTCTCCCTTTGGGGAGCTGTTTTTT
.	.	TRBV28	TRBJ2-3	CASRGGTVNTDTQYF	TGTGCCAGCAGGGGCGGGACAGTTAACACAGATACGCAGTATTTT